Each of the 27 T cell receptor beta chains below was sequenced from the same sample in a study of T cells in women clearing cervical HPV infection (dated by TCRdb to the late 2010s). Receptors were amplified or captured by the immunoSEQ multiplex PCR assay. Drawn from immuneACCESS, this table holds only the in-frame rearrangements with V and J called that TCRdb kept. Clones are partly lost; checked studies trace under half to an unresolved V gene and leave the rest unexplained. The record for this sample contains roughly 28,000 clones. 2.5% to 3.5% of the sample is held by the ten biggest clonotypes. The source material was blood buffy coat. These receptor sequences come from a woman aged 18 to 75 with a cervical HPV16 infection that either progressed to CIN3+ or cleared (not recorded which).

With respect to this clone: At one of its ends the junction is not consistent with the germline gene, which may arise from a read error. The read terminates 3 residues ahead of where the CDR3 ends, so the germline J gene completes it. This chain joins TRBV5-6 and TRBJ1-6, with D possibly being TRBD1 (6 bases). The CDR3 sequence is 13 residues long. In germline, CDR1 is SGHDT, CDR2 YYEEEE. The sequenced part of the CDR3 DNA is TGTGCCAGCAGTTTGGACAGAAATTCACCC. Translating gives CASSLDRNSP. The complete CDR3 protein is CASSLDRNSPLHF. Full variable domain (rest looked up from reference TRBV5-6 and TRBJ1-6): DAGVTQSPTHLIKTRGQQVTLRCSPKSGHDTVSWYQQALGQGPQFIFQYYEEEERQRGNFPDRFSGHQFPNYSSELNVNALLLGDSALYLCASSLDRNSPLHFGNGTRLTVT.

With respect to this clone: The read is 3 residues too short to cover the CDR3 end, so that end is filled in from the germline J gene. The chain is built from TRBV29-1 and TRBJ1-2; 8 nucleotides line up with TRBD1. The CDR3 consists of 12 residues. Per germline, CDR1 SQVTM and CDR2 ANQGSEA. The part of the CDR3 DNA that was read is TGCAGCGTTGACGTGACAGGGGTGGGC. Its protein product is CSVDVTGVG. The complete CDR3 reads CSVDVTGVGYTF.

CDR3 bases read: TGCAGCGTTGCAGGGGGACCCAGCAATGAG. This translates into CSVAGGPSNE. In full, the CDR3 is CSVAGGPSNEQFF. The rearrangement links TRBV29-1 to TRBJ2-1; 7 bases are a match to TRBD1. The DNA ends 3 residues before the CDR3 does, and the rest of the CDR3 is filled in from the germline J gene. V gave up 4 bases and J gave up 6 bases; unmatched junction bases: 6. CDR3 length equals 13 residues. The germline V gene has CDR1 SQVTM and CDR2 ANQGSEA.

In the case of this clone: The read halts 3 residues ahead of the CDR3 end, with the missing end drawn from the germline J gene. The chain combines TRBV19 with TRBJ1-3, with TRBD1 as a possible D gene (6 bases). Germline V CDR1 and CDR2: LNHDA, SQIVND (reference sequence). V dropped 6 bases and J dropped 0 bases, with 12 bases sitting between them. The CDR3 is made up of 15 amino acids. CDR3 amino acids: CASRAGATSGNTIYF. Incomplete CDR3 DNA: TGTGCCAGTAGAGCAGGGGCGACCTCTGGAAACACC.

Notes on this clone: With the read ending 3 residues before the CDR3 end, the germline J gene is used to fill in that end. V and J are TRBV5-1 and TRBJ2-3, with D possibly TRBD1 on 8 matching bases. Trimming removed 5 bases from V and 3 bases from J, with 19 bases in between. Looked up from germline, CDR1 is SGHRS and CDR2 is YFSETQ. The CDR3 runs to 16 residues. The sequenced part of the CDR3 DNA is TGCGCCAGCAGTGCGGGGGCAGGGGGCAGAACAGATACG. It encodes CASSAGAGGRTDT. The entire CDR3 is CASSAGAGGRTDTQYF.

For this clone: The read gets to within 3 residues of the CDR3 end, and the germline J gene fills in the rest. The chain employs TRBV7-9 and TRBJ1-2; TRBD1 agrees at 9 bases. This CDR3 contains 15 residues. Trimming removed 0 bases from V and 6 bases from J; junction bases left unmatched: 5. The V gene's germline CDR1 is SEHNR and CDR2 FQNEAQ (reference sequence). The chain's CDR3 is CASSLALQGANGYTF. The CDR3 bases that were read are TGTGCCAGCAGCTTAGCGCTACAGGGGGCGAATGGC.

About this clone itself: Read sequence stops 3 residues before the CDR3 end, and the germline J gene provides the missing end. The chain recombines TRBV30 with TRBJ1-1, with 8 bases identical to TRBD1. In germline, CDR1 is GTSNPN, CDR2 SVGIG (reference sequence). Trimming took 0 bases from V and 4 from J; bases not matched to a gene: 7. This CDR3 region has 15 residues. Partial CDR3 DNA: TGTGCCTGGAGTGTACAGATGGGACAGGTCACTGAA. Translating gives CAWSVQMGQVTE. The complete CDR3 protein is CAWSVQMGQVTEAFF.

A remark on this clone: The CDR3 is cut off 3 residues early in the read; its end comes from the germline J gene. The genes are TRBV20-1 and TRBJ2-7; D is perhaps TRBD2 (6 bases). Germline-derived CDR1 and CDR2 are DFQATT and SNEGSKA (reference sequence). CDR3 length: 12 amino acids. Trimming stripped 4 bases from V and 4 bases from J, with 11 bases between. CDR3 sequence: CSATTGRYEQYF. The sequenced part of the CDR3 DNA is TGCAGTGCTACCACGGGGAGGTACGAG.

The CDR3 DNA, read in part, is TGTGCCAGCAGTGAGGCAGGGGTCTATGGC. Protein: CASSEAGVYG. The full CDR3 reads CASSEAGVYGYTF. The V gene is TRBV6-1, the J gene TRBJ1-2; tentatively, D is TRBD1 (6 bases). With the read ending 3 residues before the CDR3 end, the germline J gene is used to fill in that end. Per germline, CDR1 MNHNS and CDR2 SASEGT. CDR3 length: 13 amino acids. V lost 3 bases and J 4 bases, leaving 9 bases between the germline ends.

Note on this clone: The sequenced fragment ends 3 residues before the CDR3 boundary, so the rest is inferred from the germline J gene. J is TRBJ1-1 and V is TRBV19; the D gene is possibly TRBD1 (5 bases). The V end lost 5 bases, the J end lost 1 base, and 11 bases lay between the germline ends. CDR1 and CDR2 (germline): LNHDA, SQIVND (reference sequence). The CDR3 consists of 14 residues. The sequenced CDR3 bases are TGTGCCAGTAGTTTGGGACTGAGGAACACTGAA. Its protein product is CASSLGLRNTE. Given in full, the CDR3 is CASSLGLRNTEAFF.

In the case of this clone: Read data end 3 residues before the CDR3 end; the end is taken from the germline J gene. V usage is TRBV12-3 or TRBV12-4 and J usage is TRBJ2-1; possible D gene TRBD2, 5 bases. Deletions cut 5 bases from V and 9 bases from J, with 14 bases between. This CDR3 region has 13 residues. The covered CDR3 bases are TGTGCCAGCAGTATCGTCCTAGCTCGTGAG. This gives the protein CASSIVLARE. The whole CDR3 protein is CASSIVLAREQFF.

A word on this clone: The read gets to within 3 residues of the CDR3 end, and the germline J gene fills in the rest. The chain has TRBV6-1 and TRBJ2-5; D perhaps matches TRBD2 (6 bases). The germline V gene has CDR1 MNHNS and CDR2 SASEGT. Between the trimmed V and J ends, which lost 2 bases and 5 bases, there was a span of 15 bases. CDR3 length: 15 amino acids. Incomplete CDR3 DNA: TGTGCCAGCAGTGAATACCGGGGGTGGAAGGAGACC. It is translated as CASSEYRGWKET. The CDR3 in full is CASSEYRGWKETQYF.

About this clone itself: The CDR3 goes on 3 residues after the read ends, and that part is filled in from the germline J gene. This chain uses TRBV4-2 with TRBJ2-7; D is uncertain. Germline-derived CDR1 and CDR2 are LGHNA and YNFKEQ. V gave up 0 bases and J gave up 0 bases, with 6 bases separating them. The CDR3 runs to 14 residues. The DNA read from the CDR3 is TGTGCCAGCAGCCAAGATTTTCGCTCCTACGAG. This translates into CASSQDFRSYE. The whole CDR3 protein reads CASSQDFRSYEQYF.

For this clone: Read data end 3 residues before the CDR3 end; the end is taken from the germline J gene. The rearrangement uses TRBV7-2 and TRBJ1-2; 8 bases agree with TRBD1. V was pared by 5 bases and J by 4 bases, with 6 bases of the junction left unmatched. The germline CDR1 and CDR2 sequences are SGHTA and FQGNSA. The CDR3 has 14 amino acids. CDR3: CASSQNQGAYGYTF. Partial CDR3 DNA: TGTGCCAGCAGCCAAAACCAGGGGGCCTATGGC.

Notes on this clone: Read data end 3 residues before the CDR3 end; the end is taken from the germline J gene. V and J are TRBV30 and TRBJ2-4; 7 bases are a match to TRBD2. The germline CDR1 and CDR2 sequences are GTSNPN and SVGIG (reference sequence). The CDR3 extends over 12 amino acids. Here the CDR3 reads CAWRGRGGGQYF. The part of the CDR3 DNA that was read is TGTGCCTGGAGGGGGCGCGGGGGTGGT.

Concerning this clone itself: The CDR3 end falls 3 residues outside the read, so it is completed with the germline J gene. The rearrangement joins TRBV12-3 or TRBV12-4 to TRBJ2-1; D is ambiguous. The CDR3 spans 17 residues. Trimming took 3 bases from V and 7 from J, leaving 22 bases between them. The CDR3 here is CASSLLGWAVRGNEQFF. CDR3 bases read: TGTGCCAGCAGTTTGTTGGGTTGGGCTGTACGAGGTAATGAG.

With respect to this clone: The read stops 3 residues short of the end of the CDR3; the missing end is completed from the germline J gene. This chain links TRBV20-1 with TRBJ2-5; a possible D gene is TRBD2 (6 bases). Germline-derived CDR1 and CDR2 are DFQATT and SNEGSKA (reference sequence). V was clipped by 1 base and J by 1 base, with 19 bases between them. CDR3 size: 17 residues. The chain's CDR3 is CSARALGLANIQETQYF. Incomplete CDR3 DNA: TGCAGTGCTAGAGCCCTAGGGCTAGCGAACATCCAAGAGACC.

Concerning this clone itself: Coverage ceases 3 residues before the CDR3 finishes, and the germline J gene fills in the end. V is TRBV30 and J is TRBJ1-3; possibly TRBD1 for D (5 bases). The CDR3 is 12 residues long. Trimming left V 5 bases short and J 4 bases short, with 9 bases between. Per germline, CDR1 GTSNPN and CDR2 SVGIG (reference sequence). The CDR3 bases that were read are TGTGCCTGGCAGGGAGAAGGAAACACC. It yields the protein CAWQGEGNT. The complete CDR3 reads CAWQGEGNTIYF.

Concerning this clone itself: The read stops 3 residues short of the end of the CDR3; the missing end is completed from the germline J gene. J is TRBJ2-5 and V is TRBV19; tentative D call: TRBD1 (5 bases). Germline V lookup: CDR1 LNHDA, CDR2 SQIVND (reference sequence). The CDR3 has 14 residues. The V end lost 1 base, the J end lost 5 bases, and 11 bases lay between the germline ends. The part of the CDR3 DNA that was read is TGTGCCAGTAGTATAGGGCAAGGGGTCGAGACC. This translates into CASSIGQGVET. The entire CDR3 protein is CASSIGQGVETQYF.

As to this clone: The read terminates 3 residues before the CDR3 end, so the remaining end is supplied by the germline J gene. This chain uses TRBV29-1 with TRBJ2-5; 10 bases match TRBD1. CDR1 SQVTM and CDR2 ANQGSEA come from the germline V gene. The CDR3 is 15 amino acids. Trimming cost V 3 bases and J 4 bases; bases outside gene matches: 8. CDR3 DNA, as far as it was read: TGCAGCGTTGATGACGGACAGGGGGTTGCAGAGACC. Its translation: CSVDDGQGVAET. The whole CDR3 sequence reads CSVDDGQGVAETQYF.

For this clone: Read sequence stops 3 residues before the CDR3 end, and the germline J gene provides the missing end. The chain carries TRBV6-1 and TRBJ2-3; D gene ambiguous. CDR1 and CDR2 from the germline V gene are MNHNS and SASEGT. The CDR3 has 14 residues. CDR3 loop: CASSVQNSNQPQYF. The sequenced CDR3 bases are TGTGCCAGCAGTGTTCAAAATAGCAATCAGCCG.

Comments on this clone: The observed sequence ends 3 residues before the CDR3 terminus, with the missing tail filled in from the germline J gene. The chain has TRBV7-2 and TRBJ2-7; D remains ambiguous. Trimming shortened V by 1 base and J by 4 bases, and 14 bases separated the two germline ends. Looked up from germline, CDR1 is SGHTA and CDR2 is FQGNSA. CDR3 length: 15 residues. CDR3 region: CASSLGHSIFYEQYF. The sequenced CDR3 bases are TGTGCCAGCAGCTTAGGGCACAGTATCTTTTACGAG. The variable domain in full, completed from reference TRBV7-2 and TRBJ2-7, reads GAGVSQSPSNKVTEKGKDVELRCDPISGHTALYWYRQSLGQGLEFLIYFQGNSAPDKSGLPSDRFSAERTGGSVSTLTIQRTQQEDSAVYLCASSLGHSIFYEQYFGPGTRLTVT.

Worth noting for this clone: Read sequence stops 3 residues before the CDR3 end, and the germline J gene provides the missing end. The V and J genes are TRBV12-3 or TRBV12-4 and TRBJ2-3; 14 nucleotides match TRBD2. The CDR3 loop spans 14 amino acids. Partial CDR3 DNA: TGTGCCAGCAGTCCCGGGACTAGCGGGGGCGCG. Its protein is CASSPGTSGGA. The complete CDR3 reads CASSPGTSGGAQYF.

With regard to this clone: The read terminates 3 residues before the CDR3 end, so the remaining end is supplied by the germline J gene. The chain is built from TRBV30 and TRBJ1-3; possibly TRBD1 for D (6 bases). This CDR3 is built from 15 residues. CDR1 and CDR2 (germline): GTSNPN, SVGIG (reference sequence). V gave up 5 bases and J gave up 0 bases, with 14 bases separating them. CDR3 protein: CAWGAGANSGNTIYF. The sequenced CDR3 bases are TGTGCCTGGGGGGCAGGGGCCAACTCTGGAAACACC.

On this clone itself: With the read ending 3 residues before the CDR3 end, the germline J gene is used to fill in that end. The chain employs TRBV20-1 and TRBJ2-4, with TRBD1 matching over 7 bases. The ends lost 5 bases at V and 5 bases at J; junction bases unmatched: 3. CDR3 length equals 12 residues. From germline, CDR1 is DFQATT and CDR2 SNEGSKA (reference sequence). The part of the CDR3 DNA that was read is TGCAGTGCTGACAGGGACCAAAACATT. It encodes CSADRDQNI. The entire CDR3 protein is CSADRDQNIQYF.

With regard to this clone: One end of the junction varies from germline; a read error may be responsible. Read coverage stops 3 residues before the CDR3 terminus; the germline J gene supplies the remainder. The chain carries TRBV18 and TRBJ2-4; 8 nucleotides match TRBD1. The CDR3 sequence is 13 residues long. Germline V gene data show CDR1 as KGHSH and CDR2 as LQKENI. The covered CDR3 bases are TGTGCCAGTTCACACCCGCAGGGGGCCGGT. This encodes CASSHPQGAG. The full CDR3 is CASSHPQGAGQYF.

In the case of this clone: The read terminates 3 residues before the CDR3 end, so the remaining end is supplied by the germline J gene. The V call is TRBV19, the J call TRBJ2-7; TRBD2 agrees at 10 bases. The CDR3 covers 13 residues. Germline trimming cut 3 bases from V and 5 bases from J; bases unmatched to any gene: 1. Germline V gene sequence: CDR1 LNHDA, CDR2 SQIVND (reference sequence). The CDR3 DNA, read in part, is TGTGCCAGTAGTATCCTAGCGGGGGACGAG. This encodes CASSILAGDE. The full CDR3 is CASSILAGDEQYF.